A selection of T cell receptor beta chains follows, all from one sample in a study of cytomegalovirus exposure and HLA in healthy donors. Data came from immunoSEQ multiplex PCR; TCRdb stores just in-frame clones and leaves some out. The data hold about 150,000 clones, with over 65% observed a single time. The sample taken for sequencing was PBMCs. The receptor set was obtained from a middle-aged woman in good health and CMV-seronegative. CDR3s include the opening cysteine and the closing phenylalanine or tryptophan. A D gene is named only where the DNA matches it firmly. Clone size is shown for a subset of rows, as once, few, many or a class of expanded clone.

V gene: TRBV5-1; clone size: .; J gene: TRBJ1-4; D gene: TRBD1; CDR3 length: 15; CDR3 DNA: TGCGCCAGCACCCCTGGAGGGACAGGGTATGAAAAACTGTTTTTT; CDR3 protein: CASTPGGTGYEKLFF
V gene: TRBV2; clone size: .; J gene: TRBJ1-6; D gene: TRBD1; CDR3 length: 14; CDR3 DNA: TGTGCCAGCAGGGGACAGGGTATCGATTCACCCCTCCACTTT; CDR3 protein: CASRGQGIDSPLHF
V gene: TRBV2; clone size: .; J gene: TRBJ1-2; D gene: .; CDR3 length: 15; CDR3 DNA: TGTGCCAGCAGTGAAGGGCAGGGTTCCTTATATGGCTACACCTTC; CDR3 protein: CASSEGQGSLYGYTF
V gene: TRBV6-5; clone size: .; J gene: TRBJ2-1; D gene: TRBD2; CDR3 length: 14; CDR3 DNA: TGTGCCAGCTGGCGGAGCGGGAGTCTTGGTGAGCAGTTCTTC; CDR3 protein: CASWRSGSLGEQFF
V gene: TRBV9; clone size: .; J gene: TRBJ2-5; D gene: .; CDR3 length: 16; CDR3 DNA: TGTGCCAGCAGCGTAGGTGGCGGTGGGTACCAAGAGACCCAGTACTTC; CDR3 protein: CASSVGGGGYQETQYF
V gene: TRBV20-1; clone size: .; J gene: TRBJ2-7; D gene: .; CDR3 length: 10; CDR3 DNA: TGCAGTGCGGGCCTGATCGAGCAGTACTTC; CDR3 protein: CSAGLIEQYF
V gene: TRBV28; clone size: .; J gene: TRBJ1-5; D gene: TRBD1; CDR3 length: 15; CDR3 DNA: TGTGCCAGCAGTTTCCCGGACAGGGACAATCAGCCCCAGCATTTT; CDR3 protein: CASSFPDRDNQPQHF
V gene: TRBV28; clone size: .; J gene: TRBJ1-4; D gene: .; CDR3 length: 11; CDR3 DNA: TGTGCCAGCAGGCAACAGGAAAAACTGTTTTTT; CDR3 protein: CASRQQEKLFF
V gene: TRBV6-1; clone size: .; J gene: TRBJ2-7; D gene: .; CDR3 length: 17; CDR3 DNA: TGTGCCAGCAGTGACGGGCCAGGGACACCGGACTCCTACGAGCAGTACTTC; CDR3 protein: CASSDGPGTPDSYEQYF
V gene: TRBV7-2; clone size: .; J gene: TRBJ2-5; D gene: TRBD2; CDR3 length: 16; CDR3 DNA: TGTGCCAGCAGCTTAGTGGTGGGGGGGAACCAAGAGACCCAGTACTTC; CDR3 protein: CASSLVVGGNQETQYF
V gene: TRBV5-1; clone size: few; J gene: TRBJ2-7; D gene: .; CDR3 length: 15; CDR3 DNA: TGCGCCAGCAGCTTGGCCCAGGGGTGGACCTACGAGCAGTACTTC; CDR3 protein: CASSLAQGWTYEQYF
V gene: TRBV29-1; clone size: .; J gene: TRBJ1-5; D gene: .; CDR3 length: 12; CDR3 DNA: TGCAGCGTGGGGGGGCGCAATCAGCCCCAGCATTTT; CDR3 protein: CSVGGRNQPQHF
V gene: TRBV2; clone size: .; J gene: TRBJ2-7; D gene: .; CDR3 length: 13; CDR3 DNA: TGTGCCAGCAGTGAATACGTCGGTTACGAGCAGTACTTC; CDR3 protein: CASSEYVGYEQYF
V gene: TRBV28; clone size: .; J gene: TRBJ2-3; D gene: TRBD1; CDR3 length: 14; CDR3 DNA: TGTGCCAGCAGACTGACAGGGGGCGCAGATACGCAGTATTTT; CDR3 protein: CASRLTGGADTQYF
V gene: TRBV2; clone size: .; J gene: TRBJ2-5; D gene: .; CDR3 length: 15; CDR3 DNA: TGTGCCAGCAGCGCCGAGGTGGTTGGGGGGGAGACCCAGTACTTC; CDR3 protein: CASSAEVVGGETQYF
V gene: TRBV6-4; clone size: .; J gene: TRBJ2-6; D gene: .; CDR3 length: 18; CDR3 DNA: TGTGCCAGCAGTCGTAGACCCGGAGCCGACTCTGGGGCCAACGTCCTGACTTTC; CDR3 protein: CASSRRPGADSGANVLTF
V gene: TRBV7-8; clone size: few; J gene: TRBJ1-1; D gene: TRBD1; CDR3 length: 15; CDR3 DNA: TGTGCCAGCAGCTTAGAACCAGGACAGGACACTGAAGCTTTCTTT; CDR3 protein: CASSLEPGQDTEAFF
V gene: TRBV10-3; clone size: .; J gene: TRBJ2-2; D gene: TRBD2; CDR3 length: 15; CDR3 DNA: TGTGCCATCAGTGAAGGGGAGGGTATCACCGGGGAGCTGTTTTTT; CDR3 protein: CAISEGEGITGELFF
V gene: TRBV5-1; clone size: .; J gene: TRBJ2-7; D gene: TRBD2; CDR3 length: 15; CDR3 DNA: TGCGCCAGCAGCTTGGAGGGGACTAGCGTTTACGAGCAGTACTTC; CDR3 protein: CASSLEGTSVYEQYF
V gene: TRBV27; clone size: .; J gene: TRBJ1-5; D gene: TRBD1; CDR3 length: 17; CDR3 DNA: TGTGCCAGCAGTTCGCGGACAGGAGTTTATAGCAATCAGCCCCAGCATTTT; CDR3 protein: CASSSRTGVYSNQPQHF
V gene: TRBV6-1; clone size: .; J gene: TRBJ1-6; D gene: .; CDR3 length: 12; CDR3 DNA: TGTGCCACCAAGAGCCGCTTAGAACCCCTCCACTTT; CDR3 protein: CATKSRLEPLHF
V gene: TRBV5-1; clone size: .; J gene: TRBJ1-2; D gene: TRBD1; CDR3 length: 15; CDR3 DNA: TGCGCCAGCAGCCCTCCGGGACAGCCTTACTATGGCTACACCTTC; CDR3 protein: CASSPPGQPYYGYTF
V gene: TRBV10-3; clone size: .; J gene: TRBJ2-3; D gene: TRBD2; CDR3 length: 13; CDR3 DNA: TGTGCCATCAGACCCGGGGGAGGGGATACGCAGTATTTT; CDR3 protein: CAIRPGGGDTQYF
V gene: TRBV6-5; clone size: .; J gene: TRBJ1-5; D gene: TRBD1; CDR3 length: 14; CDR3 DNA: TGTGCCAGCAGGCGGACAGGCCGCAATCAGCCCCAGCATTTT; CDR3 protein: CASRRTGRNQPQHF
V gene: TRBV18; clone size: .; J gene: TRBJ2-7; D gene: TRBD1; CDR3 length: 13; CDR3 DNA: TGTGCCAGCTCAATAAGACAGGGCGACGAGCAGTACTTC; CDR3 protein: CASSIRQGDEQYF
V gene: TRBV6-5; clone size: once; J gene: TRBJ2-7; D gene: .; CDR3 length: 14; CDR3 DNA: TGTGCCAGCAGCCTCGGTGGAGGTTCATACGAGCAGTACTTC; CDR3 protein: CASSLGGGSYEQYF
V gene: TRBV29-1; clone size: .; J gene: TRBJ2-5; D gene: .; CDR3 length: 12; CDR3 DNA: TGCAGCGGGGGAGGGGGGCAAGAGACCCAGTACTTC; CDR3 protein: CSGGGGQETQYF
V gene: TRBV5-6; clone size: .; J gene: TRBJ2-7; D gene: .; CDR3 length: 15; CDR3 DNA: TGTGCCAGCAGCTTGTCTAGTCTATTTACCTACGAGCAGTACTTC; CDR3 protein: CASSLSSLFTYEQYF
V gene: TRBV5-1; clone size: .; J gene: TRBJ1-1; D gene: .; CDR3 length: 11; CDR3 DNA: TGCGCCAGCAGATACAGCACTGAAGCTTTCTTT; CDR3 protein: CASRYSTEAFF
V gene: TRBV15; clone size: once; J gene: TRBJ2-5; D gene: TRBD2; CDR3 length: 17; CDR3 DNA: TGTGCCACCAGCAGAGACCGGACTAGCGGGGTACAAGAGACCCAGTACTTC; CDR3 protein: CATSRDRTSGVQETQYF
V gene: TRBV15; clone size: once; J gene: TRBJ2-5; D gene: .; CDR3 length: 13; CDR3 DNA: TGTGCCACCAGCACCCTAGCCGTAGAGACCCAGTACTTC; CDR3 protein: CATSTLAVETQYF
V gene: TRBV28; clone size: .; J gene: TRBJ2-7; D gene: .; CDR3 length: 11; CDR3 DNA: TGTGCCAGCAGCCTGACAGCAGCGCAGTACTTC; CDR3 protein: CASSLTAAQYF
V gene: TRBV9; clone size: .; J gene: TRBJ1-1; D gene: .; CDR3 length: 12; CDR3 DNA: TGTGCCAGCAGTAGAACAGGAGGGTGGGCTTTCTTT; CDR3 protein: CASSRTGGWAFF
V gene: TRBV15; clone size: .; J gene: TRBJ1-4; D gene: .; CDR3 length: 14; CDR3 DNA: TGTGCCACCCTTCTATCGGACGGGGGAGGGAAACTGTTTTTT; CDR3 protein: CATLLSDGGGKLFF
V gene: TRBV5-1; clone size: once; J gene: TRBJ2-1; D gene: .; CDR3 length: 15; CDR3 DNA: TGCGCCAGCAGCCAAAGCCCACTAGCCCACAATGAGCAGTTCTTC; CDR3 protein: CASSQSPLAHNEQFF
V gene: TRBV30; clone size: .; J gene: TRBJ2-1; D gene: TRBD2; CDR3 length: 12; CDR3 DNA: TGTGCCTGGAGCGAGAGCGGGGTTGAGCAGTTCTTC; CDR3 protein: CAWSESGVEQFF
V gene: TRBV5-8; clone size: .; J gene: TRBJ1-2; D gene: .; CDR3 length: 14; CDR3 DNA: TGTGCCAGCAGCTTGAACGCGGGGGGCTATGGCTACACCTTC; CDR3 protein: CASSLNAGGYGYTF
V gene: TRBV28; clone size: few; J gene: TRBJ1-1; D gene: .; CDR3 length: 11; CDR3 DNA: TGTGCCAGCAGTTTATACTCAGAAGCTTTCTTT; CDR3 protein: CASSLYSEAFF
V gene: TRBV5-6; clone size: .; J gene: TRBJ1-3; D gene: .; CDR3 length: 14; CDR3 DNA: TGTGCCAGCAGCAAAGACAGCTTTGGGAACACCATATATTTT; CDR3 protein: CASSKDSFGNTIYF
V gene: TRBV2; clone size: .; J gene: TRBJ1-4; D gene: .; CDR3 length: 15; CDR3 DNA: TGTGCCAGCAGATTCTACAGGGCCACTAATGAAAAACTGTTTTTT; CDR3 protein: CASRFYRATNEKLFF
V gene: TRBV5-1; clone size: .; J gene: TRBJ2-7; D gene: TRBD1; CDR3 length: 14; CDR3 DNA: TGCGCCAGCAGCTCGGACAGGGAGGTGAACGAGCAGTACTTC; CDR3 protein: CASSSDREVNEQYF
V gene: TRBV5-1; clone size: .; J gene: TRBJ1-2; D gene: TRBD1; CDR3 length: 14; CDR3 DNA: TGCGCCAGCAGCTTGGGACAGGGGAGCCATGGCTACACCTTC; CDR3 protein: CASSLGQGSHGYTF
V gene: TRBV7-2; clone size: once; J gene: TRBJ1-2; D gene: TRBD1; CDR3 length: 14; CDR3 DNA: TGTGCCAGCAGCAGGGACAGGGCCCTCTATGGCTACACCTTC; CDR3 protein: CASSRDRALYGYTF
V gene: TRBV28; clone size: .; J gene: TRBJ1-2; D gene: TRBD1; CDR3 length: 17; CDR3 DNA: TGTGCCAGCAGTTTACGTCAGACAGGGCCCACAAACTATGGCTACACCTTC; CDR3 protein: CASSLRQTGPTNYGYTF
V gene: TRBV19; clone size: .; J gene: TRBJ1-2; D gene: TRBD1; CDR3 length: 14; CDR3 DNA: TGTGCCAGTAGTGCTGACCAGGGGGCGAGTGGCTACACCTTC; CDR3 protein: CASSADQGASGYTF
V gene: TRBV29-1; clone size: few; J gene: TRBJ1-1; D gene: .; CDR3 length: 11; CDR3 DNA: TGCAGCGTTCAAGGCGTCACGCGAGCTTTCTTT; CDR3 protein: CSVQGVTRAFF
V gene: TRBV6-1; clone size: .; J gene: TRBJ1-1; D gene: TRBD1; CDR3 length: 13; CDR3 DNA: TGTGCCAGCAGTGAAACAGGGGACACTGAAGCTCTCTTT; CDR3 protein: CASSETGDTEALF
V gene: TRBV5-1; clone size: once; J gene: TRBJ2-7; D gene: .; CDR3 length: 15; CDR3 DNA: TGCGCCAGCAGTCAACCGGGACATTCCTCCTACGAGCAGTACTTC; CDR3 protein: CASSQPGHSSYEQYF
V gene: TRBV4-2; clone size: few; J gene: TRBJ2-3; D gene: TRBD1; CDR3 length: 16; CDR3 DNA: TGTGCCAGCAGCTCCCTGGGGGACAGGGGGCGAGATACGCAGTATTTT; CDR3 protein: CASSSLGDRGRDTQYF
V gene: TRBV28; clone size: .; J gene: TRBJ1-2; D gene: .; CDR3 length: 12; CDR3 DNA: TGTGCCAGCAGCTCGGGGAACTATGGCTACACCTTC; CDR3 protein: CASSSGNYGYTF
V gene: TRBV5-1; clone size: .; J gene: TRBJ1-4; D gene: TRBD1; CDR3 length: 16; CDR3 DNA: TGCGCCAGCAGCTGGGGGATACTGGGACAGGGCTCGGAACTGTTTTTT; CDR3 protein: CASSWGILGQGSELFF
V gene: TRBV4-1; clone size: .; J gene: TRBJ2-5; D gene: TRBD1; CDR3 length: 15; CDR3 DNA: TGCGCCAGCAGGGAAAGGGGGACAGGGCCAGAGACCCAGTACTTC; CDR3 protein: CASRERGTGPETQYF
V gene: TRBV21-1; clone size: .; J gene: TRBJ2-1; D gene: .; CDR3 length: 14; CDR3 DNA: TGTGCCAGCAGCGGTAGTAGCTCCTACAATGAGCAGTTCTTC; CDR3 protein: CASSGSSSYNEQFF
V gene: TRBV5-1; clone size: .; J gene: TRBJ1-1; D gene: TRBD1; CDR3 length: 14; CDR3 DNA: TGCGCCAGCAGCTGGGACAGGGTGAACACTGAAGCTTTCTTT; CDR3 protein: CASSWDRVNTEAFF
V gene: TRBV5-1; clone size: .; J gene: TRBJ2-7; D gene: TRBD2; CDR3 length: 14; CDR3 DNA: TGCGCCAGCAGCCCTAGCGGGGGGGCTTCCGAGCAGTACTTC; CDR3 protein: CASSPSGGASEQYF
V gene: TRBV11-2; clone size: .; J gene: TRBJ1-2; D gene: .; CDR3 length: 12; CDR3 DNA: TGTGCCAGCAGCTTAGGGAGGGATGGCTACACCTTC; CDR3 protein: CASSLGRDGYTF